Listed below are T cell receptor beta chains from one sample, sequenced in a study of CD8+CD57+ T cells in acquired aplastic anemia. Each CDR3 protein is one row after TCRdb ran MiXCR on the reads. The sample includes some 150,000 distinct CDR3 sequences, over 70% of them seen just once. The material sequenced was sorted CD4+, CD8+, or CD8+CD57+ T cells (not recorded which) from PBMCs. These receptors all come from a human donor with aplastic anemia. Each CDR3 is given with its conserved first and last residue. A D gene is named only where the DNA matches it firmly. Clone size is stated in some rows and not others, as once, few, many or a class when expanded.

j_call | clone_size | d_call | v_call | cdr3_nt | cdr3_aa
TRBJ2-7 | NA | TRBD1 | TRBV10-3 | TGTGCCAGCAGTTACCACGGACAGGGAGGTCACGAGCAGTACTTC | CASSYHGQGGHEQYF
TRBJ2-3 | NA | NA | TRBV10-3 | TGTGCCATCAGTCCGGACATCACAGATACGCAGTATTTT | CAISPDITDTQYF
TRBJ2-7 | many | NA | TRBV10-1 | TGCGCCAGCGGGGCCGATAGCGTACAAGACGAGCAGTACTTC | CASGADSVQDEQYF
TRBJ2-7 | NA | NA | TRBV7-2 | TGTGCCAGCAGCTCAACATCCAGTGCCCTTCTCGAGCAGTACTTC | CASSSTSSALLEQYF
TRBJ2-1 | many | NA | TRBV6-2/TRBV6-3 | TGTGCCAGCAGTTCCGAGGCCTACAATGAGCAGTTCTTC | CASSSEAYNEQFF
TRBJ1-6 | NA | NA | TRBV6-1 | TGTGCCAGCGTTCGGACAGACACTTATAATTCACCCCTCCACTTT | CASVRTDTYNSPLHF
TRBJ2-3 | NA | TRBD1 | TRBV19 | TGTGCCAGTAGTATTTGGGGGACAGGGAACACAGATACGCAGTATTTT | CASSIWGTGNTDTQYF
TRBJ1-5 | NA | NA | TRBV10-2 | TGCGCCAGCAGTGGCTCAGGAGGCAATCAGCCCCAGCATTTT | CASSGSGGNQPQHF
TRBJ2-2 | NA | NA | TRBV10-3 | TGTGCCAGTAATAGGGCAGGAGCGAGCACCGGGGAGCTGTTTTTT | CASNRAGASTGELFF
TRBJ1-2 | NA | NA | TRBV2 | TGTGCCAGCAGTGTCCAGGCCTATGGCTACACCTTC | CASSVQAYGYTF
TRBJ1-1 | NA | NA | TRBV7-2 | TGTGCCAGCAGCTTAGCGACAGGTGAAGCTTTCTTT | CASSLATGEAFF
TRBJ1-1 | NA | NA | TRBV14 | TGTGCCAGCAGCCAGGCCTCGGGGATGGGAGACACTGAAGCTTTCTTT | CASSQASGMGDTEAFF